This TCR beta chain derives from a study of T cell responses to AZD1222 COVID-19 vaccine (TCRdb year 2021). For the wider study: TCR sequencing covered some 240 trial participants: about 210 given two doses of AZD1222 and 26 given two doses of MenACWY control vaccine. Enrollment into the trials was organized by age into subgroups of 18-55, 56-69 and 70-plus years, and those subgroups contained roughly 160, 29 and 62 TCR-sequenced participants, respectively.

Summary of the overall study and its limitations: CD4 TCRs associated with the vaccine covered the entire spike protein, and the dominant responses were in regions 160-218 and 743-854. Because no day 14 peak-response samples were available, the repertoires could be characterized only after the peak T cell response. After two AZD1222 doses, both the breadth and the depth of spike-specific TCRs were significantly higher than at day 0 and than in MenACWY recipients. In the small 56-69-year group, the increase in depth fell short of significance, most likely because of low power. Epitopes outside the regions mutated in the B.1.351 and B.1.1.7 variants were reportedly recognized by nearly half of the unique spike-specific TCRs. Participants were mostly white British, with more females than males. The authors suggested clonal diversity may have been underestimated. Only a handful of AZD1222 recipients were SARS-CoV-2 seropositive at baseline, limiting conclusions about previously exposed vaccinees.

The intended sense of this specimen's time point label: baseline before first vaccination. The treatment or condition label, as the study defines it: meningococcal conjugate vaccine given as trial control. Samples from vaccinated people were obtained from the UK trials COV001 and COV002, which included a single-blind randomized controlled phase 2/3 trial of AZD1222 (ChAdOx1 nCoV-19) in healthy adults. Trial participant PBMC samples were collected at day 0 and day 28 after the second dose for TCRbeta chain sequencing. From the germline V gene, CDR1 is SGHDT and CDR2 is YYEEEE. Reading from cysteine to phenylalanine, the CDR3 counts 13 amino acids. Only the CDR3 DNA is retained, 39 bases long and in frame from the first base. Trimming removed 4 bases from V and 6 bases from J; the gene matches leave 4 bases unexplained. Worth noting for this clone: No antigen is known for it. Base qualities are not recorded, but no much larger clone differs from it by a single base.

The CDR3 regions of human TCRbeta chains were subjected to immunosequencing. As for the authors' bioinformatics: Repertoire TCRs were checked for matches against a reference library of SARS-CoV-2-specific TCRs that had been generated using the MIRA antigen-specificity platform. Breadth was defined as the fraction of unique TCRs that were SARS-CoV-2-associated. Depth was defined as the fraction of total T cells that were SARS-CoV-2-associated. Using the MIRA data, each spike-specific TCR was assigned both to the spike region to which the TCR was reactive and to a CD4 or CD8 class. Log10-transformed breadth and depth values were compared by one-way ANOVA with Sidak's multiple comparisons tests. This immuneACCESS table, as held by TCRdb, lists in-frame sequences with V and J called but not all clones. Of the missing ones, under half trace to an unresolved V gene in checked studies; the others have no known cause. V and J calls and clone size come straight from that table; D and trimming were deduced from the DNA. Across this sample there are tens of thousands of clones, with about 93% seen only once. The biggest ten clones account for around 5.2% of the sample.

Material: peripheral blood, obtained on day 0 of MenACWY control vaccination. The rearrangement joined TRBV5-6 to TRBJ2-5; TRBD1 aligns with 9 central bases. The sequence was collected from an adult in good health. The CDR3 protein is CASSTGQGKTQYF. The base sequence is TGTGCCAGCAGCACGGGACAGGGAAAGACCCAGTACTTC.